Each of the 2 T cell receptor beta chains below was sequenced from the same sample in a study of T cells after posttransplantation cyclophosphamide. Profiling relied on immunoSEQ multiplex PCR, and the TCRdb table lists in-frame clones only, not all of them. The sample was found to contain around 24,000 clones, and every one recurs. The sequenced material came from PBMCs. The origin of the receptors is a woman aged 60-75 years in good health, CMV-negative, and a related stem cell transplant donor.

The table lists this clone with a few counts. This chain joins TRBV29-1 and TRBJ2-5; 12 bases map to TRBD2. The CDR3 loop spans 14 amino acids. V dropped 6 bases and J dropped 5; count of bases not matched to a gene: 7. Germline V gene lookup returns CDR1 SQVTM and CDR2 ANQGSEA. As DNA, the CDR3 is TGCAGCGTAGTCACTAGCGGGAGGATGGAGACCCAGTACTTC. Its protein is CSVVTSGRMETQYF. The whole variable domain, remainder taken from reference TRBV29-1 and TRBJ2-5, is SAVISQKPSRDICQRGTSLTIQCQVDSQVTMMFWYRQQPGQSLTLIATANQGSEATYESGFVIDKFPISRPNLTFSTLTVSNMSPEDSSIYLCSVVTSGRMETQYFGPGTRLLVL.

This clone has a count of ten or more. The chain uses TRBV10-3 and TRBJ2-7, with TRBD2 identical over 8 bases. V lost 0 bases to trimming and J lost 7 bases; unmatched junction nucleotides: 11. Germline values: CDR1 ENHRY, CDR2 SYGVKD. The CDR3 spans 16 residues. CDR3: CAISESSGGPSAEQYV. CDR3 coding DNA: TGTGCCATCAGTGAGTCGAGCGGGGGCCCCTCGGCGGAGCAGTACGTC.